Below, 11 T cell receptor beta chains from the same sample are listed, as sequenced in a study of blood T cell repertoires in COVID-19. TCRdb's table, derived via immunoSEQ multiplex PCR, lists solely in-frame clones and lacks some. The sample yields 150,000 to 180,000 clones, around nine tenths seen once. The specimen was peripheral blood. The source is a woman aged 70-85 years with acute or convalescent COVID-19.

The V gene is TRBV4-2, the J gene TRBJ1-6; unclear D gene. CDR1 and CDR2 from the germline V gene are LGHNA and YNFKEQ. Trimming cost V 0 bases and J 7 bases, with 7 bases left between them. The CDR3 extends over 14 amino acids. The CDR3 sequence is CASSQDRGNSPLHF. CDR3 sequence (DNA): TGTGCCAGCAGCCAAGATCGAGGGAATTCACCCCTCCACTTT.

V is TRBV4-3 and J is TRBJ1-6; D call uncertain. Germline lookup yields CDR1 LGHNA and CDR2 YSLEER. The CDR3 contains 15 residues. Trimming took off 1 base at V and 2 bases at J, with 6 bases between the two ends. The CDR3 is CASSQGVTYNSPLHF. In nucleotides, the CDR3 is TGCGCCAGCAGCCAAGGAGTTACCTATAATTCACCCCTCCACTTT.

This chain joins TRBV30 and TRBJ1-5; 8 bases map to TRBD1. The germline V gene encodes CDR1 GTSNPN and CDR2 SVGIG (reference sequence). This CDR3 is 13 amino acids long. Trimming at V came to 5 bases and at J to 7 bases, leaving 7 bases not matched to a gene. The CDR3 region has the DNA TGTGCCTGGGCGACAGGGGATACCCAGCCCCAGCATTTT. It translates to CAWATGDTQPQHF.

The V gene is TRBV28, the J gene TRBJ1-5; 7 positions agree with TRBD1. Trimming took 6 bases from V and 9 from J; bases not matched to a gene: 14. CDR3 length: 15 residues. Germline-derived CDR1 and CDR2 are MDHEN and SYDVKM. The CDR3 is CASSPRQGRQPPQHF. The DNA of the CDR3 is TGTGCCAGCAGCCCCCGACAGGGTCGCCAACCGCCCCAGCATTTT.

This clone occurred once. The rearrangement links TRBV21-1 to TRBJ2-7; TRBD1, the D gene given by the table, was not confirmed from the DNA. TRBV21-1 is described as a pseudogene. The CDR3 covers 15 residues. CDR3 amino acids: CASSKGRTGPREQYV. The CDR3 coding sequence is TGTGCCAGCAGCAAAGGAAGGACAGGTCCGCGCGAGCAGTACGTC.

The chain has TRBV25-1 and TRBJ2-5, with 8 bases fitting TRBD1. Germline CDR1 reads MGHDK; CDR2 reads SYGVNS. CDR3 length: 16 amino acids. V shed 4 bases and J 0 bases; nucleotides not matched to a gene: 7. CDR3 amino acids: CASSAGTGGYQETQYF. The CDR3 region has the DNA TGTGCCAGCAGTGCCGGGACAGGAGGATACCAAGAGACCCAGTACTTC.

V gene TRBV14 combines with J gene TRBJ2-3; D not resolved. Trimming stripped 0 bases from V and 1 base from J, with 14 bases between. CDR3 size: 17 residues. Per germline, CDR1 SGHDN and CDR2 FVKESK. As DNA, the CDR3 is TGTGCCAGCAGCCAAGAAATGGGCATTCTGCGCACAGATACGCAGTATTTT. Its translation is CASSQEMGILRTDTQYF.

The rearrangement uses TRBV19 and TRBJ1-5, with 11 bases identical to TRBD1. V trimming: 6 bases; J trimming: 7 bases; junction bases outside the gene matches: 8. CDR1 and CDR2 from the germline V gene are LNHDA and SQIVND (reference sequence). CDR3 length: 15 amino acids. CDR3 residues: CASRAQDRGPQPQHF. CDR3 sequence (DNA): TGTGCCAGTAGGGCCCAGGACAGGGGGCCGCAGCCCCAGCATTTT.

The chain employs TRBV6-4 and TRBJ1-1, with D tentatively TRBD1 (6 bases). This CDR3 is built from 15 residues. Germline CDR1 reads MRHNA; CDR2 reads SNTAGT. V was trimmed by 4 bases and J by 1 base, leaving 13 bases between them. CDR3 DNA: TGTGCCAGCAGTGTTCAGTTACAGGGGAACACTGAAGCTTTCTTT. Translation gives CASSVQLQGNTEAFF.

The chain combines TRBV13 with TRBJ2-1, with D possibly matching TRBD1 (5 bases). V gave up 3 bases and J gave up 7 bases, with 10 bases separating them. There are 13 residues in the CDR3. Germline loops: CDR1 PRHDT, CDR2 FYEKMQ (reference sequence). CDR3 in amino acids: CASSFNRRNEQFF. In DNA, the CDR3 is TGTGCCAGCAGCTTTAACAGGCGAAATGAGCAGTTCTTC. Full variable domain (outside the CDR3, taken from reference TRBV13 and TRBJ2-1): AAGVIQSPRHLIKEKRETATLKCYPIPRHDTVYWYQQGPGQDPQFLISFYEKMQSDKGSIPDRFSAQQFSDYHSELNMSSLELGDSALYFCASSFNRRNEQFFGPGTRLTVL.

A remark on this clone: The final CDR3 position lacks the conserved phenylalanine or tryptophan, pointing to a likely read error. The limits of the CDR3 on the DNA are not certain, so only TCRdb's listed CDR3 is given. The chain links TRBV6-6 to TRBJ2-2; TRBD2 is taken as the D call from the table, unchecked against the DNA. The germline V gene has CDR1 MNHNY and CDR2 SVGAGI (reference sequence). With termini counted, the CDR3 has 13 amino acids. The CDR3 here is CASSHLGLAGPLL.